This T cell receptor beta chain was recorded in a study of blood T cells in healthy people across ages. Sample-barcoded 5' priming and a J-beta primer mix drove a second PCR of about 7 to 11 cycles. Each CDR3 protein is one row after TCRdb ran MiXCR on the 5' RACE reads. The sample contains a few hundred thousand distinct CDR3 sequences, approximately 30% of which appear only once. At least 6 micrograms of total RNA were extracted per sample. V was pared by 6 bases and J by 6 bases, with 4 bases of the junction left unmatched. The CDR3 loop spans 13 amino acids. The chain carries TRBV12-3 or TRBV12-4 and TRBJ1-5; 8 bases are shared with TRBD1. Sequenced input: blood. This receptor was identified in a woman aged 70-85 years in good health. In DNA form, the CDR3 reads TGTGCCAGCAGGAGGACAGGGACTCAGCCCCAGCATTTT. Its translation: CASRRTGTQPQHF.